The rows below give T cell receptor beta chains drawn from one sample of a study of blood T cells in healthy people across ages. One entry per CDR3 protein, called by TCRdb with MiXCR from the 5' RACE reads. The data contain hundreds of thousands of distinct CDR3 sequences, about 47% of them seen just once; the ten biggest clones take up about a sixth. Sequencing was performed on blood. These receptors all stem from a man aged 80 or over in good health. CDR3s include the opening cysteine and the closing phenylalanine or tryptophan. D genes are given only for firm matches. Rows may omit the clone size; those that give it use once, few, many or a size class.

CDR3 protein: CSARDGGANEQFF; CDR3 DNA: TGCAGTGCTAGAGATGGCGGGGCTAATGAGCAGTTCTTC; J gene: TRBJ2-1; D gene: .; V gene: TRBV20-1; clone size: .
CDR3 protein: CASSLHSYEQYF; CDR3 DNA: TGTGCCAGCAGCCTCCACTCCTACGAGCAGTACTTC; J gene: TRBJ2-7; D gene: .; V gene: TRBV3-1; clone size: few
CDR3 protein: CAIRSDAGGNEQYF; CDR3 DNA: TGTGCCATCAGGTCAGATGCTGGGGGCAATGAGCAGTACTTC; J gene: TRBJ2-7; D gene: .; V gene: TRBV10-3; clone size: .
CDR3 protein: CSALGLAGINEQFF; CDR3 DNA: TGCAGTGCTTTAGGACTAGCCGGAATTAATGAGCAGTTCTTC; J gene: TRBJ2-1; D gene: TRBD2; V gene: TRBV20-1; clone size: .
CDR3 protein: CSARDNRDRSYNEQYF; CDR3 DNA: TGCAGTGCTAGAGATAATAGGGACCGTTCCTACAATGAGCAGTACTTC; J gene: TRBJ2-7; D gene: .; V gene: TRBV20-1; clone size: .
CDR3 protein: CASSEPGLAVLEQFF; CDR3 DNA: TGTGCCAGCAGTGAACCGGGACTAGCGGTTTTAGAGCAGTTCTTC; J gene: TRBJ2-1; D gene: TRBD2; V gene: TRBV25-1; clone size: .
CDR3 protein: CASSLRSRTDTQYF; CDR3 DNA: TGTGCCAGCAGCTTAAGGAGTAGAACAGATACGCAGTATTTT; J gene: TRBJ2-3; D gene: .; V gene: TRBV7-3; clone size: .
CDR3 protein: CSARDPRRSTGYTF; CDR3 DNA: TGCAGTGCTAGAGACCCTCGACGATCCACCGGCTACACCTTC; J gene: TRBJ1-2; D gene: .; V gene: TRBV20-1; clone size: .
CDR3 protein: CGATSGGRNEQYF; CDR3 DNA: TGCGGTGCCACCTCCGGGGGTAGGAATGAGCAGTACTTC; J gene: TRBJ2-7; D gene: .; V gene: TRBV20-1; clone size: once
CDR3 protein: CASSPLASGGQTDTQYF; CDR3 DNA: TGTGCCAGCAGCCCATTGGCTAGCGGGGGGCAAACAGATACGCAGTATTTT; J gene: TRBJ2-3; D gene: TRBD2; V gene: TRBV7-9; clone size: .
CDR3 protein: CAIRAAGSSYNEQFF; CDR3 DNA: TGTGCCATCAGGGCCGCCGGGAGCTCCTACAATGAGCAGTTCTTC; J gene: TRBJ2-1; D gene: .; V gene: TRBV10-3; clone size: .
CDR3 protein: CSAGQDMGLFYEQYF; CDR3 DNA: TGCAGTGCTGGACAGGACATGGGGCTGTTTTACGAGCAGTACTTC; J gene: TRBJ2-7; D gene: TRBD1; V gene: TRBV20-1; clone size: .
CDR3 protein: CASSSGRDSYEQYF; CDR3 DNA: TGTGCCAGCAGTTCTGGCCGGGACAGCTACGAGCAGTACTTC; J gene: TRBJ2-7; D gene: TRBD1; V gene: TRBV27; clone size: .
CDR3 protein: CASTPGTREGNEQFF; CDR3 DNA: TGTGCCAGCACTCCCGGGACTAGAGAAGGAAATGAGCAGTTCTTC; J gene: TRBJ2-1; D gene: TRBD2; V gene: TRBV12-3/TRBV12-4; clone size: .
CDR3 protein: CASSPGGRFDYGYTF; CDR3 DNA: TGCGCCAGCAGCCCAGGAGGACGGTTTGACTATGGCTACACCTTC; J gene: TRBJ1-2; D gene: .; V gene: TRBV4-1; clone size: .
CDR3 protein: CASSGQGRNTEAFF; CDR3 DNA: TGTGCCAGCAGTGGACAGGGTAGGAACACTGAAGCTTTCTTT; J gene: TRBJ1-1; D gene: TRBD1; V gene: TRBV28; clone size: .
CDR3 protein: CASTGTVSGSAYIQYF; CDR3 DNA: TGTGCCAGCACCGGGACAGTCAGCGGGAGTGCGTACATTCAGTACTTC; J gene: TRBJ2-4; D gene: .; V gene: TRBV6-2/TRBV6-3; clone size: few
CDR3 protein: CSARSTGQGRSPLHF; CDR3 DNA: TGCAGTGCTAGGTCTACTGGACAGGGGCGGTCACCCCTCCACTTT; J gene: TRBJ1-6; D gene: TRBD1; V gene: TRBV20-1; clone size: many
CDR3 protein: CASRLAPDTQYF; CDR3 DNA: TGTGCCAGCAGATTAGCCCCAGATACGCAGTATTTT; J gene: TRBJ2-3; D gene: .; V gene: TRBV12-3/TRBV12-4; clone size: few
CDR3 protein: CASSAGLAGETGQFF; CDR3 DNA: TGTGCCAGCAGCGCCGGACTAGCGGGAGAAACTGGGCAGTTCTTC; J gene: TRBJ2-1; D gene: TRBD2; V gene: TRBV7-2; clone size: once
CDR3 protein: CASSPITGSGELFF; CDR3 DNA: TGCGCCAGCAGCCCGATTACAGGATCCGGGGAGCTGTTTTTT; J gene: TRBJ2-2; D gene: .; V gene: TRBV5-1; clone size: .
CDR3 protein: CSVEPQGEGTQYF; CDR3 DNA: TGCAGCGTTGAACCCCAGGGGGAAGGTACGCAGTATTTT; J gene: TRBJ2-3; D gene: TRBD1; V gene: TRBV29-1; clone size: .
CDR3 protein: CASSLSGGAADTQYF; CDR3 DNA: TGCGCCAGCAGCCTAAGCGGGGGGGCCGCAGATACGCAGTATTTT; J gene: TRBJ2-3; D gene: TRBD2; V gene: TRBV5-1; clone size: .
CDR3 protein: CGVSGRSSYNEQYF; CDR3 DNA: TGTGGAGTTAGCGGGCGAAGCTCCTACAATGAGCAGTACTTC; J gene: TRBJ2-5; D gene: TRBD2; V gene: TRBV30; clone size: .
CDR3 protein: CASSWTSYQETQYF; CDR3 DNA: TGCGCCAGCAGCTGGACTTCGTACCAAGAGACCCAGTACTTC; J gene: TRBJ2-5; D gene: .; V gene: TRBV5-1; clone size: many
CDR3 protein: CASSRSWTQQETQYF; CDR3 DNA: TGTGCCAGCAGCCGATCCTGGACACAACAAGAGACCCAGTACTTC; J gene: TRBJ2-5; D gene: .; V gene: TRBV11-2; clone size: many
CDR3 protein: CASSKDRGAGEKLFF; CDR3 DNA: TGTGCCAGCAGCAAAGACAGGGGGGCAGGTGAAAAACTGTTTTTT; J gene: TRBJ1-4; D gene: TRBD1; V gene: TRBV7-2; clone size: .
CDR3 protein: CATYSEEPSYNEQFF; CDR3 DNA: TGTGCCACGTACTCTGAGGAACCCTCCTACAATGAGCAGTTCTTC; J gene: TRBJ2-1; D gene: .; V gene: TRBV28; clone size: once
CDR3 protein: CASSLAPDTGELFF; CDR3 DNA: TGCGCCAGCAGCTTGGCCCCGGATACCGGGGAGCTGTTTTTT; J gene: TRBJ2-2; D gene: .; V gene: TRBV5-1; clone size: few
CDR3 protein: CASSSYRTGEAFF; CDR3 DNA: TGTGCCAGCAGCTCTTACCGGACAGGGGAAGCTTTCTTT; J gene: TRBJ1-1; D gene: TRBD1; V gene: TRBV7-3; clone size: .
CDR3 protein: CAISETGTNEKLFF; CDR3 DNA: TGTGCCATCAGCGAGACAGGAACTAATGAAAAACTGTTTTTT; J gene: TRBJ1-4; D gene: .; V gene: TRBV10-3; clone size: .
CDR3 protein: CSVLTGGNNQPQHF; CDR3 DNA: TGCAGCGTTCTCACAGGGGGCAACAATCAGCCCCAGCATTTT; J gene: TRBJ1-5; D gene: TRBD1; V gene: TRBV29-1; clone size: few
CDR3 protein: CATSDSGTWSYNEQFF; CDR3 DNA: TGTGCCACCAGTGATTCCGGGACTTGGAGTTACAATGAGCAGTTCTTC; J gene: TRBJ2-1; D gene: .; V gene: TRBV24-1; clone size: .